Below are 23 T cell receptor beta chains sequenced from a single sample in a study of T cell responses to AZD1222 COVID-19 vaccine. Generated by immunoSEQ multiplex PCR, the TCRdb table keeps only in-frame clones and is missing some. The sample has 90,000 to 120,000 clones; around 92% are singletons. The material sequenced was peripheral blood, taken 28 days after the second AZD1222 dose. The source of these receptors is an adult who received the AZD1222 COVID-19 vaccine.

This clone has only one observation. The rearrangement joins TRBV5-1 to TRBJ1-5, with TRBD1 as a possible D gene (5 bases). CDR3 length: 15 amino acids. The germline V and J ends were trimmed by 0 bases and 0 bases, with 7 bases remaining between them. Per germline, CDR1 SGHRS and CDR2 YFSETQ. The CDR3 here is CASSLGTGSNQPQHF. The CDR3, as DNA: TGCGCCAGCAGCTTGGGCACAGGTAGCAATCAGCCCCAGCATTTT. Complete variable domain (other parts from reference TRBV5-1 and TRBJ1-5): KAGVTQTPRYLIKTRGQQVTLSCSPISGHRSVSWYQQTPGQGLQFLFEYFSETQRNKGNFPGRFSGRQFSNSRSEMNVSTLELGDSALYLCASSLGTGSNQPQHFGDGTRLSIL.

The rearrangement links TRBV7-9 to TRBJ1-5; D is uncertain. Trimming took 4 bases from V and 6 from J, leaving 16 bases between them. The CDR3 has 15 amino acids. Germline V gene data show CDR1 as SEHNR and CDR2 as FQNEAQ (reference sequence). The CDR3 region is CASSSSSGWGQPQHF. The DNA of the CDR3 is TGTGCCAGCAGCTCTAGTTCGGGGTGGGGTCAGCCCCAGCATTTT.

V gene TRBV3-1 (or the pseudogene TRBV3-2) combines with J gene TRBJ2-1; D is unclear. CDR3 length equals 16 residues. Trimming removed 3 bases at V and 4 bases at J, with 16 bases between. CDR1 is LGHDT and CDR2 is YNNKEL in the germline V gene (reference sequence). The CDR3 coding sequence is TGTGCCAGCAGCCAGGCCTATACCTCCAGGTACAATGAGCAGTTCTTC. It encodes CASSQAYTSRYNEQFF.

The rearrangement uses TRBV5-1 and TRBJ2-3; a possible D gene is TRBD1 (5 bases). V was shortened by 0 bases and J by 2 bases, with 13 bases between the two germline ends. The CDR3 is made up of 16 amino acids. Germline values: CDR1 SGHRS, CDR2 YFSETQ. The CDR3 loop reads CASSLADSIITDTQYF. The CDR3 coding sequence is TGCGCCAGCAGCTTGGCCGACAGTATAATCACAGATACGCAGTATTTT.

The rearrangement uses TRBV18 and TRBJ1-5; weak D call: TRBD1 (6 bases). The CDR3 has 15 residues. Germline CDR1 is KGHSH and CDR2 is LQKENI. V gave up 1 base and J gave up 10 bases, with 17 bases separating them. Written as DNA, the CDR3 is TGTGCCAGCTCACCACTTTTCGGACAGAGTACACCCCAGCATTTT. It yields the protein CASSPLFGQSTPQHF.

This chain uses TRBV18 with TRBJ1-1; unclear D gene. This CDR3 region has 13 residues. V dropped 3 bases and J dropped 6 bases, with 11 bases sitting between them. The germline V gene encodes CDR1 KGHSH and CDR2 LQKENI. The DNA of the CDR3 is TGTGCCAGCTCACCGAGTTCGAGGTCTGAAGCTTTCTTT. Amino acids: CASSPSSRSEAFF.

The genes are TRBV28 and TRBJ1-6; no reliable D call. The CDR3 runs 18 residues. Trimming stripped 7 bases from V and 0 bases from J, with 19 bases between. Per germline, CDR1 MDHEN and CDR2 SYDVKM. CDR3 coding DNA: TGTGCCAGCACTCCTGCGCTCCGAGGGAGCTCCTATAATTCACCCCTCCACTTT. This codes for CASTPALRGSSYNSPLHF. Full variable domain (remainder filled in from reference TRBV28 and TRBJ1-6): DVKVTQSSRYLVKRTGEKVFLECVQDMDHENMFWYRQDPGLGLRLIYFSYDVKMKEKGDIPEGYSVSREKKERFSLILESASTNQTSMYLCASTPALRGSSYNSPLHFGNGTRLTVT.

In this sample, this clone turned up once. This chain uses TRBV18 with TRBJ2-1, with 8 nucleotides matching TRBD2. The CDR3 spans 15 residues. With 3 bases clipped from V and 3 bases from J, the junction kept 4 bases outside the gene matches. CDR1 and CDR2 from the germline V gene are KGHSH and LQKENI. The CDR3 DNA is TGTGCCAGCTCACCTCGGGGGGGCCTCTACAATGAGCAGTTCTTC. Protein sequence: CASSPRGGLYNEQFF.

This chain uses TRBV5-4 with TRBJ1-2; 8 positions match TRBD1. Germline V gives CDR1 SGHNT, CDR2 YYREEE (reference sequence). V trimming: 4 bases; J trimming: 7 bases; junction bases outside the gene matches: 9. There are 14 residues in the CDR3. This chain's CDR3 is CASSTLQGARGYTF. CDR3 bases: TGTGCCAGCAGCACCCTCCAGGGGGCTCGTGGCTACACCTTC.

The CDR3 sequence is CASTRGLLQETQYF. CDR3 sequence (DNA): TGTGCCAGCACCCGGGGGCTTCTCCAAGAGACCCAGTACTTC. The rearrangement joins TRBV11-2 to TRBJ2-5; D is tentatively TRBD1 or TRBD2 (6 bases each). Trimming cost V 7 bases and J 1 base, with 13 bases left between them. The CDR3 has 14 residues. Looked up from germline, CDR1 is SGHAT and CDR2 is FQNNGV.

This chain links TRBV6-6 with TRBJ2-5, with 9 bases fitting TRBD1. This CDR3 comprises 16 residues. The J segment lost 1 base and the V segment lost 6 bases, leaving 9 bases of the junction unmatched. CDR1 MNHNY and CDR2 SVGAGI come from the germline V gene (reference sequence). The CDR3 spells CASRPTGGQSQETQYF. CDR3 DNA sequence: TGTGCCAGCAGGCCTACAGGGGGCCAATCCCAAGAGACCCAGTACTTC.

The V gene is TRBV6-5, the J gene TRBJ2-1, with 10 positions matching TRBD2. From germline, CDR1 is MNHEY and CDR2 SVGAGI. V lost 6 bases to trimming and J lost 2 bases; unmatched junction nucleotides: 4. The CDR3 is made up of 15 amino acids. The DNA for the CDR3 is TGTGCCAGCAGACTAGCGGGAAACGCCTACAATGAGCAGTTCTTC. Its translation is CASRLAGNAYNEQFF.

This clone has just a few counts. The V call is TRBV6-5, the J call TRBJ1-2, with a tentative D call TRBD1 (6 bases). V was clipped by 5 bases and J by 5 bases, with 12 bases between them. This CDR3 is 13 amino acids long. Germline V gene lookup returns CDR1 MNHEY and CDR2 SVGAGI. The CDR3 DNA is TGTGCCAGCAGTCAGGACAGTTATTATGGCTACACCTTC. It specifies CASSQDSYYGYTF.

This clone was detected only once. The V and J genes are TRBV19 and TRBJ1-1; the D is unclear. CDR1 and CDR2 from the germline V gene are LNHDA and SQIVND (reference sequence). The CDR3 covers 14 residues. V dropped 3 bases and J dropped 6 bases, with 14 bases sitting between them. The CDR3, as DNA: TGTGCCAGTAGTATTCGGGCCCCCGGGGCTGAAGCTTTCTTT. Its translation is CASSIRAPGAEAFF.

DNA for the CDR3: TGTGCCAGCAGCCCCCGTCCAGATGGGAGCGGGCGACCGTACGAGCAGTACTTC. The encoded protein is CASSPRPDGSGRPYEQYF. This chain links TRBV7-9 with TRBJ2-7; weak D call: TRBD2 (6 bases). CDR1 is SEHNR and CDR2 is FQNEAQ in the germline V gene (reference sequence). Between the trimmed V and J ends, which lost 5 bases and 4 bases, there was a span of 27 bases. This CDR3 spans 18 amino acids. Full variable domain (outside the CDR3, taken from reference TRBV7-9 and TRBJ2-7): DTGVSQNPRHKITKRGQNVTFRCDPISEHNRLYWYRQTLGQGPEFLTYFQNEAQLEKSRLLSDRFSAERPKGSFSTLEIQRTEQGDSAMYLCASSPRPDGSGRPYEQYFGPGTRLTVT.

This clone was observed a single time. V is TRBV27 and J is TRBJ2-3; TRBD2 aligns across 8 bases. J was trimmed by 0 bases and V by 6 bases; bases with no gene match: 5. The germline V gene encodes CDR1 MNHEY and CDR2 SMNVEV (reference sequence). The CDR3 runs 15 residues. The DNA for the CDR3 is TGTGCCAGCAGGCTAACTAGCGGAAGCACAGATACGCAGTATTTT. It encodes CASRLTSGSTDTQYF.

This chain joins TRBV5-1 and TRBJ1-6; the match to TRBD1 covers 7 bases. Germline loops: CDR1 SGHRS, CDR2 YFSETQ. Germline trimming cut 4 bases from V and 7 bases from J; bases unmatched to any gene: 8. The CDR3 contains 15 residues. The CDR3 region has the DNA TGCGCCAGCAGCATCGGACAGGTTGGGAATTCACCCCTCCACTTT. It is translated as CASSIGQVGNSPLHF. Based on the CDR3 plus reference TRBV5-1 and TRBJ1-6, the full variable domain is KAGVTQTPRYLIKTRGQQVTLSCSPISGHRSVSWYQQTPGQGLQFLFEYFSETQRNKGNFPGRFSGRQFSNSRSEMNVSTLELGDSALYLCASSIGQVGNSPLHFGNGTRLTVT.

CDR3 residues: CASSPHTRSGANVLTF. In DNA form, the CDR3 reads TGTGCCAGCAGTCCTCATACTCGCTCTGGGGCCAACGTCCTGACTTTC. The J gene is TRBJ2-6, the V gene TRBV3-1 (or the pseudogene TRBV3-2); D is ambiguous. Germline V gene lookup returns CDR1 LGHDT and CDR2 YNNKEL (reference sequence). There are 16 residues in the CDR3. Trimming took 6 bases from V and 0 from J, leaving 12 bases between them.

This rearrangement joins TRBV5-6 to TRBJ1-3; D is unclear. Trimming removed 9 bases at V and 4 bases at J, with 17 bases between. The CDR3 extends over 14 amino acids. Germline CDR1 is SGHDT and CDR2 is YYEEEE. In DNA form, the CDR3 reads TGTGCCACTCATTGGGAGGGAGTCGGAAACACCATATATTTT. This translates into CATHWEGVGNTIYF.

The chain carries TRBV11-2 and TRBJ1-3, with unresolved D. Trimming left V 0 bases short and J 4 bases short, with 10 bases between. Germline loops: CDR1 SGHAT, CDR2 FQNNGV. The CDR3 is 15 amino acids. CDR3 in DNA: TGTGCCAGCAGCTTAGACCCGTGGAGGGGAAACACCATATATTTT. Translating it yields CASSLDPWRGNTIYF.

The V and J genes are TRBV5-1 and TRBJ1-3; possible D gene TRBD1, 6 bases. The V end was cut by 4 bases, the J end by 2 bases, with 13 bases between. CDR3 size: 15 residues. Germline CDR1 is SGHRS and CDR2 is YFSETQ. The CDR3 DNA reads TGCGCCAGCAGCACCCTGACAGGAACTGGAAACACCATATATTTT. This gives the protein CASSTLTGTGNTIYF.

The V gene is TRBV27, the J gene TRBJ1-1; 7 bases agree with TRBD1. This CDR3 has 11 residues. Germline trimming cut 10 bases from V and 5 bases from J; bases unmatched to any gene: 4. The germline V gene encodes CDR1 MNHEY and CDR2 SMNVEV (reference sequence). CDR3 coding DNA: TGTGCCATTAGCAGGGGGACTGAAGCTTTCTTT. Translation gives CAISRGTEAFF.

This clone was seen a handful of times. The chain combines TRBV18 with TRBJ1-2, with D perhaps TRBD1 (5 bases). Germline CDR1 and CDR2: KGHSH and LQKENI. Trimming pared 5 bases from V and 6 bases from J, leaving 16 bases between. CDR3 length: 14 amino acids. The CDR3 bases are TGTGCCAGCTCAGGTACCGGGACTTCCAATGGCTACACCTTC. As protein: CASSGTGTSNGYTF.